The 2 T cell receptor beta chains given below trace back to one sample, sequenced in a study of shared clonotypes between healthy human individuals. Sequencing used immunoSEQ multiplex PCR; TCRdb keeps in-frame clones, though not all of them. The data hold millions of clones, with approximately 95% observed a single time. What was sequenced was naive CD4+ T cells sorted from blood. As to subset: CD45RA+ positively selected. Receptor source: a man between 18 and 35 years old in good health.

V is TRBV18 and J is TRBJ2-2; D is uncertain. CDR1 is KGHSH, CDR2 LQKENI, per germline. This CDR3 comprises 15 residues. V lost 4 bases to trimming and J lost 7 bases, with 16 bases between them. The CDR3 sequence: CASSQVLTDLGELFF. As DNA, the CDR3 is TGTGCCAGCTCACAAGTTCTGACGGACCTCGGGGAGCTGTTTTTT.

As for this clone: At one boundary the junction diverges from the germline segment, which might be a read error. CDR3 in amino acids: CASSLALGDGTQYF. The CDR3 DNA reads as TGTGCTAGCAGCTTAGCGCTGGGGGACGGGACCCAGTACTTC. This chain uses TRBV7-7 with TRBJ2-5; D assignment may be TRBD1 or TRBD2 (5 bases each). Germline lookup yields CDR1 SSHAT and CDR2 FNYEAQ (reference sequence). This CDR3 spans 14 amino acids.